The rows below give T cell receptor beta chains drawn from one sample of a study of identical twins. TCRdb re-called the 5' RACE reads with MiXCR, one entry per CDR3 protein. The repertoire includes 1.5 million to 2 million distinct CDR3 sequences, more than 30% of them detected once, and more than 0.25% sits in the top ten. The sequenced material came from cord blood. The receptors here all came from a newborn girl in good health. The CDR3 runs from the conserved cysteine through the conserved F or W. D genes are given only for firm matches. Only some rows state a clone size, as once, few, many or a class for expanded clones.

clone size	J gene	D gene	V gene	CDR3 protein	CDR3 DNA
-	TRBJ2-4	-	TRBV20-1	CSARDLKGAWGNIQYF	TGCAGTGCTAGAGATCTCAAAGGCGCTTGGGGAAACATTCAGTACTTC
few	TRBJ2-7	TRBD2	TRBV20-1	CSARASGLTYEQYF	TGCAGTGCTAGGGCTAGCGGGTTAACCTACGAGCAGTACTTC
few	TRBJ2-7	-	TRBV7-2	CASSLVSSGVQYF	TGTGCCAGCAGCTTAGTCTCTAGTGGGGTGCAGTACTTC
-	TRBJ2-1	TRBD2	TRBV9	CASSVGSGGAWNEQFF	TGTGCCAGCAGCGTAGGAAGCGGGGGGGCGTGGAATGAGCAGTTCTTC
few	TRBJ2-7	TRBD2	TRBV6-2/TRBV6-3	CASSPWTSWEYEQYF	TGTGCCAGCAGCCCCTGGACTAGCTGGGAATACGAGCAGTACTTC
-	TRBJ1-2	TRBD1	TRBV7-9	CASTRQGSKGYTF	TGTGCCAGCACCCGACAGGGAAGTAAGGGCTATACCTTC
-	TRBJ1-1	TRBD1	TRBV7-9	CASSPRQDRTEVFF	TGTGCCAGCTCTCCGAGACAGGACAGGACTGAAGTTTTCTTT
-	TRBJ1-6	-	TRBV6-6	CASSRTPRDSPLHF	TGTGCCAGCAGTCGGACCCCACGGGATTCACCCCTCCACTTT
-	TRBJ1-1	-	TRBV7-9	CASSLGGPPEAFF	TGTGCCAGCAGCTTGGGGGGGCCGCCCGAAGCTTTCTTT
few	TRBJ1-4	TRBD1	TRBV5-1	CASSLARTGGKLFF	TGCGCCAGCAGCTTGGCTAGGACAGGGGGAAAACTGTTTTTT
many	TRBJ1-2	-	TRBV12-3/TRBV12-4	CASSFGQRYGYTF	TGTGCCAGCAGTTTCGGGCAGCGCTATGGCTACACCTTC
-	TRBJ1-2	TRBD1	TRBV6-1	CASRKTGIGGYTF	TGTGCCAGCAGAAAGACAGGGATCGGCGGCTACACCTTC
once	TRBJ1-1	TRBD1	TRBV3-1	CASSPGQGRVAFF	TGTGCCAGCAGCCCAGGACAGGGGAGGGTAGCTTTCTTT
-	TRBJ2-5	TRBD2	TRBV12-3/TRBV12-4	CASSPQRGREETQYF	TGTGCCAGCAGTCCCCAGCGGGGGAGAGAAGAGACCCAGTACTTC